The 8 T cell receptor beta chains below all came from one sample that was sequenced in a study of OX40 agonist ivuxolimab in advanced cancers. Produced via immunoSEQ multiplex PCR; TCRdb's table is partial and in-frame only. The sample includes just over 40,000 clones, roughly 84% of them seen just once. The sequencing used CD4+ or CD8+ T cells sorted from blood, collected in a trial of the OX40 agonist ivuxolimab. The receptors were gathered from an adult with an advanced solid tumor such as melanoma, head and neck, liver or kidney cancer.

This sequence joins TRBV27 and TRBJ2-1; D perhaps matches TRBD1 (6 bases). This CDR3 is 13 amino acids long. Germline V CDR1 and CDR2: MNHEY, SMNVEV (reference sequence). V was shortened by 1 base and J by 5 bases, with 6 bases between the two germline ends. In DNA, the CDR3 is TGTGCCAGCAGTTTATGGACAGACAATGAGCAGTTCTTC. As protein: CASSLWTDNEQFF.

This sequence joins TRBV7-9 and TRBJ1-1, with D unclear. The length of the CDR3 is 11 residues. The V end lost 5 bases, the J end lost 8 bases, and 9 bases lay between the germline ends. Germline V gene lookup returns CDR1 SEHNR and CDR2 FQNEAQ (reference sequence). CDR3 DNA sequence: TGTGCCAGCAGCGCAGCGGTGGAAGCTTTCTTT. This translates into CASSAAVEAFF.

This clone was counted a single time. This sequence joins TRBV2 and TRBJ2-2; TRBD2 matches 8 bases. The germline V gene encodes CDR1 SNHLY and CDR2 FYNNEI. CDR3 length: 15 residues. V gave up 8 bases and J gave up 1 base; unmatched junction bases: 6. CDR3 residues: CASPPGGENTGELFF. The CDR3, as DNA: TGTGCCAGCCCACCCGGGGGGGAGAACACCGGGGAGCTGTTTTTT.

The CDR3 sequence is CASSLVGDNEQFF. Written as DNA, the CDR3 is TGTGCCAGCAGCTTAGTCGGGGATAATGAGCAGTTCTTC. The genes are TRBV7-2 and TRBJ2-1; D perhaps matches TRBD2 (5 bases). The CDR3 extends over 13 amino acids. Germline V CDR1 and CDR2: SGHTA, FQGNSA. V dropped 1 base and J dropped 7 bases, with 8 bases sitting between them.

With respect to this clone: The junction differs from germline at one of its ends, possibly a read error. Other DNA sequences in this sample translate to the same CDR3. The chain is built from TRBV27 and TRBJ2-7, with D hard to call. The CDR3 length is 13 residues. CDR1 and CDR2 from the germline V gene are MNHEY and SMNVEV (reference sequence). The CDR3, as DNA: TGTGCCAGCAGTTTTAGCAAGCTGTACGAACAGTACTTC. Encoded protein: CASSFSKLYEQYF.

The rearrangement joins TRBV7-9 to TRBJ1-4, with 9 positions matching TRBD1. This CDR3 spans 18 amino acids. The V gene end was trimmed by 5 bases and the J gene end by 0 bases; junction bases not matched to a gene: 10. CDR1 is SEHNR and CDR2 is FQNEAQ in the germline V gene (reference sequence). For the CDR3, the DNA is TGTGCCAGCAGCACTCCCCCGGGACAGGGCGCAACTAATGAAAAACTGTTTTTT. This codes for CASSTPPGQGATNEKLFF.

This clone occurred once. The chain uses TRBV6-4 and TRBJ2-1; possible D gene TRBD1, 6 bases. Trimming removed 3 bases from V and 9 bases from J, with 12 bases in between. Germline assignment: CDR1 MRHNA and CDR2 SNTAGT. The CDR3 runs to 13 residues. The CDR3 reads CASSEGGVSEQFF. In nucleotides, the CDR3 is TGTGCCAGCAGTGAAGGGGGAGTAAGTGAGCAGTTCTTC.

The chain couples TRBV9 to TRBJ2-3; D uncertain. The germline V gene encodes CDR1 SGDLS and CDR2 YYNGEE. Trimming stripped 6 bases from V and 0 bases from J, with 8 bases between. This CDR3 has 13 amino acids. The CDR3 bases are TGTGCCAGCAACCTAGAAAGCACAGATACGCAGTATTTT. Protein product: CASNLESTDTQYF.